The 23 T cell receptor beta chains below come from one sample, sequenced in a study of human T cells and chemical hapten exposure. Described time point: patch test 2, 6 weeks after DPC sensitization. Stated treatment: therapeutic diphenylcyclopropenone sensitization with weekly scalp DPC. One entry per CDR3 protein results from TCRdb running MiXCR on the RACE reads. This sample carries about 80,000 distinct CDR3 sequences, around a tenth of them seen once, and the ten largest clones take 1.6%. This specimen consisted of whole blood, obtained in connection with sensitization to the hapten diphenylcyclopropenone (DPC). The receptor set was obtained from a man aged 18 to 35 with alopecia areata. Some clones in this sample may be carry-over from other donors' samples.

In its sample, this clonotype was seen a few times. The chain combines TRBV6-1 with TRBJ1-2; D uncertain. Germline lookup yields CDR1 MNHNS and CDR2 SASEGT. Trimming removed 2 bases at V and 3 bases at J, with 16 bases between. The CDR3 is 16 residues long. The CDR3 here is CASSELRFAGHYGYTF. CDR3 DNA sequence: TGTGCCAGCAGTGAATTACGTTTCGCAGGCCACTATGGCTACACCTTC.

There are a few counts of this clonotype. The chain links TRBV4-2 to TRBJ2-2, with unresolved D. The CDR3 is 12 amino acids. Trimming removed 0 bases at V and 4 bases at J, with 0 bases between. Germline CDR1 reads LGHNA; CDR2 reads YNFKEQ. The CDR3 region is CASSQDTGELFF. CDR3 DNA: TGTGCCAGCAGCCAAGACACCGGGGAGCTGTTTTTT.

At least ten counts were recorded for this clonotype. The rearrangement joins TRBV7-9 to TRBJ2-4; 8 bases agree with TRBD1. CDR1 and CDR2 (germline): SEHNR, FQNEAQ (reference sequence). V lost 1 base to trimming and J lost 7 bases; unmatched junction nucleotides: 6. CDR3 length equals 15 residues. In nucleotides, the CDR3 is TGTGCCAGCAGCTTAGTTGGACAGGGCGTGAACATTCAGTACTTC. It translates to CASSLVGQGVNIQYF.

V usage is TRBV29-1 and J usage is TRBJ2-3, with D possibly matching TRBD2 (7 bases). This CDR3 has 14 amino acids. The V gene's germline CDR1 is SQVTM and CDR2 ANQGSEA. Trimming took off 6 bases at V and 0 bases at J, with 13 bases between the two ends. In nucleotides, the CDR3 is TGCAGCGTGCGGGGGACACGAAGCACAGATACGCAGTATTTT. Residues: CSVRGTRSTDTQYF.

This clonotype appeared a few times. The CDR3 DNA follows: TGCGCCAGCAGCGGCGCCGGGACAGGGTATTCACGTGGCTACACCTTC. Translation: CASSGAGTGYSRGYTF. The chain combines TRBV5-1 with TRBJ1-2; 9 nucleotides line up with TRBD1. J was trimmed by 7 bases and V by 4 bases; bases with no gene match: 14. The CDR3 consists of 16 residues. Germline CDR1 SGHRS, CDR2 YFSETQ.

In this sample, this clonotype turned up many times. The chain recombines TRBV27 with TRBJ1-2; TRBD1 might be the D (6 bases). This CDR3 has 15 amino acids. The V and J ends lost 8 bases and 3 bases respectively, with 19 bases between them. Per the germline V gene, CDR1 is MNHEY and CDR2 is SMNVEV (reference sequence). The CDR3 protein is CASGPEPTGYYGYTF. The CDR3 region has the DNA TGTGCCAGCGGACCCGAACCAACAGGGTACTATGGCTACACCTTC.

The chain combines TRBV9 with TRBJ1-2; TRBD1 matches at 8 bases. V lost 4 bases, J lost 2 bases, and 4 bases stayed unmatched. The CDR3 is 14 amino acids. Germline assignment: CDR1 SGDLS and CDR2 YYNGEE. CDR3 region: CASSSRQGNYGYTF. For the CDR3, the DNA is TGTGCCAGCAGCTCTCGACAGGGGAACTATGGCTACACCTTC.

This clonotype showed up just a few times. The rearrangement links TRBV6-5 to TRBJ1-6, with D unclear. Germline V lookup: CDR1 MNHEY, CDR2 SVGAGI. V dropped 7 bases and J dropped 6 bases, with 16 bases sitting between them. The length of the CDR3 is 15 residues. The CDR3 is CASKAAGWVNSPLHF. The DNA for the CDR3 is TGTGCCAGCAAGGCGGCCGGGTGGGTTAATTCACCCCTCCACTTT.

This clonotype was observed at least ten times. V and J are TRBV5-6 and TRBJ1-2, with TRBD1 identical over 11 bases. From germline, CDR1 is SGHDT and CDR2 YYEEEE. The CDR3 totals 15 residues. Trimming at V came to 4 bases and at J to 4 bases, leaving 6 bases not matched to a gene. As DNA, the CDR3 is TGTGCCAGCAGCACTGGACAGGGGGCTGTCTATGGCTACACCTTC. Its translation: CASSTGQGAVYGYTF. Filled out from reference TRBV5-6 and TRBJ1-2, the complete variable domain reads DAGVTQSPTHLIKTRGQQVTLRCSPKSGHDTVSWYQQALGQGPQFIFQYYEEEERQRGNFPDRFSGHQFPNYSSELNVNALLLGDSALYLCASSTGQGAVYGYTFGSGTRLTVV.

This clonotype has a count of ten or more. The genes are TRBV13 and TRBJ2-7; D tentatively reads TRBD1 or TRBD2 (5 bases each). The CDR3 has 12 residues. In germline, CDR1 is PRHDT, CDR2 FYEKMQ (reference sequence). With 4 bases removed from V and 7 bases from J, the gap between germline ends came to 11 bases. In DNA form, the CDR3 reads TGTGCCAGCAGCTGGGACCCCCGTGAGCAGTACTTC. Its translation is CASSWDPREQYF.

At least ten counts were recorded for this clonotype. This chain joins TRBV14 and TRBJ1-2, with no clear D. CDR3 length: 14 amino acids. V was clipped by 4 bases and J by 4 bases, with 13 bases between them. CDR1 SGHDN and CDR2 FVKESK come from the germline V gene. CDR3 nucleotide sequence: TGTGCCAGCAGCCGCGGAGGAGAGAGCTATGGCTACACCTTC. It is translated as CASSRGGESYGYTF.

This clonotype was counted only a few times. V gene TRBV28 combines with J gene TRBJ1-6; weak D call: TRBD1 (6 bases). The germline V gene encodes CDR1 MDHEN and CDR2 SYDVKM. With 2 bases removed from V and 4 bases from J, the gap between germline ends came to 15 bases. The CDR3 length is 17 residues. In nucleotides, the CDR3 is TGTGCCAGCAGTTTAGCCAGGGGAAGGCGGTATAATTCACCCCTCCACTTT. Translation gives CASSLARGRRYNSPLHF.

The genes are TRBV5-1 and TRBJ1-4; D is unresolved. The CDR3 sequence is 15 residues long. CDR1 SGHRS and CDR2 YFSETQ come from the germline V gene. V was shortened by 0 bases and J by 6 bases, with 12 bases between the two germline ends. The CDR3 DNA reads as TGCGCCAGCAGCTTGGAGGCAGGAAAATATGAAAAACTGTTTTTT. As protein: CASSLEAGKYEKLFF.

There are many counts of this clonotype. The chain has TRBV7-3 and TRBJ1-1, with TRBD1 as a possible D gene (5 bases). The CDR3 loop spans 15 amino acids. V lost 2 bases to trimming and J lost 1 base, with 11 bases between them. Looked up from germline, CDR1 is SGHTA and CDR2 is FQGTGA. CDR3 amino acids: CASSLGWQGNTEAFF. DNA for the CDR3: TGTGCCAGCAGCTTAGGTTGGCAGGGGAACACTGAAGCTTTCTTT.

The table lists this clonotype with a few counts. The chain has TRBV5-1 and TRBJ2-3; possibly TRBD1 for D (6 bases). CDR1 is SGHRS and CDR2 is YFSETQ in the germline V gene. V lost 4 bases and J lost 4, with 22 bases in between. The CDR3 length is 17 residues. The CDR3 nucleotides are TGCGCCAGCAGCGCGATGCCGGGCTCAGGGGCCGCAGATACGCAGTATTTT. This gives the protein CASSAMPGSGAADTQYF.

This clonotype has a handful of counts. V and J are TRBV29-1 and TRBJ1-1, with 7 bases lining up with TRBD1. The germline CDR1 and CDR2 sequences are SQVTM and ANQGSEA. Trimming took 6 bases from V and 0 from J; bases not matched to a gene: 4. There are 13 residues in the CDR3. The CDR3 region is CSVSTGMNTEAFF. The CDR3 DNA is TGCAGCGTATCGACAGGGATGAACACTGAAGCTTTCTTT.

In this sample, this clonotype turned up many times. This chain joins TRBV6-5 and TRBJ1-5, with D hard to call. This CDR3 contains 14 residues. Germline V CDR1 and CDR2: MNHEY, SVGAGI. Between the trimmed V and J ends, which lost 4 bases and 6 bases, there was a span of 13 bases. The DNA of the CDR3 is TGTGCCAGCAGTTTCGACGGGTCAAGTCAGCCCCAGCATTTT. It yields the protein CASSFDGSSQPQHF.

The CDR3 sequence is CSAGLDRAEVHEQYF. The CDR3 coding sequence is TGCAGTGCTGGACTTGACAGGGCAGAGGTCCACGAGCAGTACTTC. The V and J genes are TRBV20-1 and TRBJ2-7; TRBD1 matches at 7 bases. The germline gives CDR1 DFQATT, CDR2 SNEGSKA (reference sequence). Unmatched junction bases numbered 15, after V lost 5 bases and J lost 5 bases. The CDR3 is 15 amino acids.

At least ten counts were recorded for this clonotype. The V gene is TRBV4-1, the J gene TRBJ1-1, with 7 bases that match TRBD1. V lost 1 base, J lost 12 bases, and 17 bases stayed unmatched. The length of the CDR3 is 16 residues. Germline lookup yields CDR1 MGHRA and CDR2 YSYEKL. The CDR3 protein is CASSQGRPTGWSSSFF. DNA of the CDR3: TGCGCCAGCAGCCAAGGCCGGCCGACAGGGTGGAGTAGTTCTTTCTTT.

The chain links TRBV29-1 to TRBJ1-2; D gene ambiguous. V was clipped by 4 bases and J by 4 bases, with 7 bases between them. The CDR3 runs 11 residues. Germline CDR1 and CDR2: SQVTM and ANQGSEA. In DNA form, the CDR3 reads TGCAGCGTTGGAGATGTCTATGGCTACACCTTC. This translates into CSVGDVYGYTF.

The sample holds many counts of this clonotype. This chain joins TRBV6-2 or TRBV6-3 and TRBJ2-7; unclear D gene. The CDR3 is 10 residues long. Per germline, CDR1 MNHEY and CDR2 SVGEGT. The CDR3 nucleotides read TGTGCGTACTCGACTGGCGAGCAGTACGTC. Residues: CAYSTGEQYV.

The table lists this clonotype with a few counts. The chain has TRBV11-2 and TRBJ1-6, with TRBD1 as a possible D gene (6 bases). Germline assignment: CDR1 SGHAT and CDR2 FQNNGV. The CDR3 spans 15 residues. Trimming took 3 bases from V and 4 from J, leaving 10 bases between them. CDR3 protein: CASSLGARYNSPLHF. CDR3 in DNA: TGTGCCAGCAGCTTGGGGGCGCGGTATAATTCACCCCTCCACTTT.

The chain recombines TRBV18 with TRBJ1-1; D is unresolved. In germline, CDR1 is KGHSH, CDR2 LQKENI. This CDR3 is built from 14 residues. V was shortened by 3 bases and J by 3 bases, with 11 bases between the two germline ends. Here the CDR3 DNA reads TGTGCCAGCTCACCCCGGGAGGGCTACACTGAAGCTTTCTTT. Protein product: CASSPREGYTEAFF.